The next 26 T cell receptor beta chains were all read from a single sample in a study of blood T cell repertoires in COVID-19. The method was immunoSEQ multiplex PCR; TCRdb's version includes in-frame clones alone and lacks a portion of them. The sample carries 50,000 to 65,000 clones, 85% recorded once. The source material was peripheral blood. These receptors all come from a middle-aged man with active COVID-19.

The J gene is TRBJ1-1, the V gene TRBV3-1 (or the pseudogene TRBV3-2), with a tentative D call TRBD1 (5 bases). Germline V CDR1 and CDR2: LGHDT, YNNKEL (reference sequence). The CDR3 spans 14 residues. V was pared by 1 base and J by 5 bases, with 11 bases between. The CDR3 DNA reads TGTGCCAGCAGCCAAGGGCAGGGAAGAACTGAAGCTTTCTTT. Its translation: CASSQGQGRTEAFF.

The chain is built from TRBV16 and TRBJ2-4; TRBD1 aligns across 10 bases. CDR1 and CDR2 (germline): KGHSY, FQNENV. The CDR3 extends over 15 amino acids. Trimming removed 4 bases from V and 5 bases from J; junction bases left unmatched: 5. In nucleotides, the CDR3 is TGTGCCAGCAGCCTAGGGACAGGGGACCAAAACATTCAGTACTTC. It specifies CASSLGTGDQNIQYF.

Of note for this clone: The junction shows a germline mismatch at one end, possibly a read error. This rearrangement joins TRBV19 to TRBJ2-5; weak D call: TRBD1 (5 bases). Germline CDR1 and CDR2: LNHDA and SQIVND (reference sequence). CDR3 length: 14 residues. The DNA for the CDR3 is TGTACCAGTAGTATATCGACAGAGTGGGAGACCCAGTACTTC. Its protein product is CTSSISTEWETQYF.

This chain connects TRBV5-1 to TRBJ2-5; 8 bases agree with TRBD2. From germline, CDR1 is SGHRS and CDR2 YFSETQ. This CDR3 spans 14 amino acids. The J segment lost 5 bases and the V segment lost 3 bases, leaving 6 bases of the junction unmatched. The CDR3 protein is CASSSLAGRETQYF. CDR3 nucleotide sequence: TGCGCCAGCAGCTCCTTAGCGGGACGTGAGACCCAGTACTTC.

The chain is built from TRBV19 and TRBJ1-1; D is ambiguous. V shed 5 bases and J shed 6 bases, with 10 bases lying between them. Germline V gene data show CDR1 as LNHDA and CDR2 as SQIVND (reference sequence). The CDR3 is 12 amino acids. In DNA form, the CDR3 reads TGTGCCAGTAGTCCCGGGGTCGCTGAAGCTTTCTTT. The encoded protein is CASSPGVAEAFF.

This chain joins TRBV4-1 and TRBJ2-1; D unresolved. The germline V gene encodes CDR1 MGHRA and CDR2 YSYEKL. The CDR3 runs 16 residues. Trimming removed 1 base at V and 8 bases at J, with 18 bases between. CDR3 amino acids: CASSQVVLALGDEQFF. The CDR3 bases are TGCGCCAGCAGCCAAGTCGTCTTGGCCCTAGGCGATGAGCAGTTCTTC.

This clone was detected a few times. The chain uses TRBV7-8 and TRBJ2-3, with D perhaps matching TRBD2 (6 bases). Trimming shortened V by 1 base and J by 2 bases, and 13 bases separated the two germline ends. In germline, CDR1 is SGHVS, CDR2 FQNEAQ. The CDR3 runs 16 residues. The CDR3 is CASSLVAGWDTDTQYF. Written as DNA, the CDR3 is TGTGCCAGCAGCTTAGTGGCGGGATGGGACACAGATACGCAGTATTTT.

The CDR3 DNA follows: TGTGCCAGCAGCCGGGGGGGGGCCAATTCACCCCTCCACTTT. This gives the protein CASSRGGANSPLHF. The rearrangement joins TRBV3-1 (or the pseudogene TRBV3-2) to TRBJ1-6, with TRBD1 as a possible D gene (6 bases). V was clipped by 4 bases and J by 7 bases, with 11 bases between them. The CDR3 length is 14 residues. Germline CDR1 LGHDT, CDR2 YNNKEL (reference sequence).

This clone was detected only once. CDR3 loop: CASSYPRQRGGNTEAFF. CDR3 bases: TGTGCCAGCAGTTACCCCCGACAGAGGGGGGGGAACACTGAAGCTTTCTTT. The rearrangement uses TRBV6-2 or TRBV6-3 and TRBJ1-1; perhaps TRBD1 as D (6 bases). In germline, CDR1 is MNHEY, CDR2 SVGEGT. This CDR3 comprises 17 residues. V lost 2 bases and J lost 1, with 17 bases in between.

The rearrangement uses TRBV5-1 and TRBJ1-1, with TRBD1 as a possible D gene (6 bases). The CDR3 is 15 amino acids. V gave up 2 bases and J gave up 4 bases, with 15 bases separating them. Looked up from germline, CDR1 is SGHRS and CDR2 is YFSETQ. CDR3 loop: CASSFSGGLGTEAFF. CDR3 nucleotides: TGCGCCAGCAGCTTTTCGGGGGGGCTAGGCACTGAAGCTTTCTTT.

V is TRBV30 and J is TRBJ1-6; 10 nucleotides match TRBD1. Trimming took 5 bases from V and 6 from J; bases not matched to a gene: 4. The CDR3 totals 14 residues. Germline lookup yields CDR1 GTSNPN and CDR2 SVGIG (reference sequence). CDR3 residues: CAWDRGRGNSPLHF. CDR3 bases: TGTGCCTGGGACAGGGGGCGAGGTAATTCACCCCTCCACTTT.

The chain recombines TRBV2 with TRBJ2-5, with 8 nucleotides matching TRBD1. Losses at the gene ends were 6 bases for V and 3 bases for J; bases not matched to a gene: 3. Per germline, CDR1 SNHLY and CDR2 FYNNEI. The CDR3 extends over 13 amino acids. CDR3 in amino acids: CASRADREETQYF. The CDR3 nucleotides are TGTGCCAGCAGGGCGGACAGGGAAGAGACCCAGTACTTC.

In its sample, this clone was seen once. This chain joins TRBV2 and TRBJ1-1; 7 nucleotides match TRBD1. J was trimmed by 1 base and V by 7 bases; bases with no gene match: 3. Per germline, CDR1 SNHLY and CDR2 FYNNEI. The CDR3 is made up of 13 amino acids. The CDR3 DNA reads as TGTGCCAGCACCGGGACAGAGAACACTGAAGCTTTCTTT. This codes for CASTGTENTEAFF.

The genes are TRBV10-1 and TRBJ2-7; 10 nucleotides match TRBD2. The CDR3 loop spans 15 amino acids. The ends lost 2 bases at V and 6 bases at J; junction bases unmatched: 7. Germline CDR1 and CDR2: WNHNN and SYGVQD (reference sequence). The CDR3 region has the DNA TGCGCCAGCAGTGAGAACCTAGCGGGAGTTGGCGAGCAGTACTTC. This sequence encodes CASSENLAGVGEQYF.

The chain couples TRBV11-2 to TRBJ2-1, with D possibly TRBD2 on 6 matching bases. Trimming cost V 5 bases and J 4 bases, with 15 bases left between them. Germline V CDR1 and CDR2: SGHAT, FQNNGV. This CDR3 is 15 amino acids long. The chain's CDR3 is CASSPETRGYNEQFF. In DNA form, the CDR3 reads TGTGCCAGCAGCCCCGAGACTAGGGGATACAATGAGCAGTTCTTC.

The V call is TRBV4-2, the J call TRBJ2-7; 13 positions match TRBD2. With 0 bases clipped from V and 3 bases from J, the junction kept 5 bases outside the gene matches. The length of the CDR3 is 17 residues. Germline lookup yields CDR1 LGHNA and CDR2 YNFKEQ. CDR3 nucleotides: TGTGCCAGCAGCCAAGATCCGGGACTAGCGGGAAACTACGAGCAGTACTTC. Encoded protein: CASSQDPGLAGNYEQYF.

The rearrangement uses TRBV9 and TRBJ2-3; 14 bases line up with TRBD2. V was clipped by 0 bases and J by 4 bases; unmatched bases: 7. CDR1 is SGDLS, CDR2 YYNGEE, per germline. This CDR3 has 18 residues. CDR3 in DNA: TGTGCCAGCAGCGTAGAGAGGGGGACTAGCGGGAGTCCAGATACGCAGTATTTT. It yields the protein CASSVERGTSGSPDTQYF.

The CDR3 DNA reads as TGTGCCAGCAGTCCCGACGGGGACACTGAAGCTTTCTTT. Encoded protein: CASSPDGDTEAFF. The V gene is TRBV5-4, the J gene TRBJ1-1; D call uncertain. The germline V gene encodes CDR1 SGHNT and CDR2 YYREEE (reference sequence). V shed 5 bases and J shed 3 bases, with 11 bases lying between them. This CDR3 has 13 residues.

The chain couples TRBV7-9 to TRBJ2-2, with 11 bases that match TRBD2. Trimming at V came to 5 bases and at J to 3 bases, leaving 5 bases not matched to a gene. Germline V gene sequence: CDR1 SEHNR, CDR2 FQNEAQ (reference sequence). This CDR3 comprises 16 residues. CDR3 loop: CASSATSGTYTGELFF. The CDR3 nucleotides are TGTGCCAGCAGCGCGACTAGCGGGACCTACACCGGGGAGCTGTTTTTT.

The rearrangement links TRBV18 to TRBJ2-3, with D possibly TRBD2 on 5 matching bases. CDR3 length equals 14 residues. The germline gives CDR1 KGHSH, CDR2 LQKENI. The V end was cut by 1 base, the J end by 2 bases, with 7 bases between. CDR3 sequence (DNA): TGTGCCAGCTCACCACTACGGGACACAGATACGCAGTATTTT. Its protein is CASSPLRDTDTQYF. Filled out from reference TRBV18 and TRBJ2-3, the complete variable domain reads NAGVMQNPRHLVRRRGQEARLRCSPMKGHSHVYWYRQLPEEGLKFMVYLQKENIIDESGMPKERFSAEFPKEGPSILRIQQVVRGDSAAYFCASSPLRDTDTQYFGPGTRLTVL.

V is TRBV18 and J is TRBJ1-2; TRBD1 is a possible D gene (6 bases). This CDR3 has 14 amino acids. The V end lost 0 bases, the J end lost 5 bases, and 10 bases lay between the germline ends. Germline loops: CDR1 KGHSH, CDR2 LQKENI. The CDR3 loop reads CASSPPPQGYGYTF. In DNA, the CDR3 is TGTGCCAGCTCACCACCCCCGCAGGGGTATGGCTACACCTTC. Filled out from reference TRBV18 and TRBJ1-2, the complete variable domain reads NAGVMQNPRHLVRRRGQEARLRCSPMKGHSHVYWYRQLPEEGLKFMVYLQKENIIDESGMPKERFSAEFPKEGPSILRIQQVVRGDSAAYFCASSPPPQGYGYTFGSGTRLTVV.

The chain carries TRBV14 and TRBJ2-7; tentatively, D is TRBD1 (6 bases). Germline CDR1 and CDR2: SGHDN and FVKESK. V lost 4 bases, J lost 0 bases, and 19 bases lay in between. The CDR3 has 17 residues. The CDR3 nucleotides read TGTGCCAGCAGCCCCCGCTTTCGACAGGCCCCCTCCTACGAGCAGTACTTC. Its translation is CASSPRFRQAPSYEQYF.

This chain links TRBV7-9 with TRBJ2-1, with TRBD2 identical over 8 bases. V lost 5 bases to trimming and J lost 0 bases; unmatched junction nucleotides: 12. The V gene's germline CDR1 is SEHNR and CDR2 FQNEAQ (reference sequence). The CDR3 consists of 18 residues. As DNA, the CDR3 is TGTGCCAGCAGCACAAGCGGGAGTCCGGGTCGCTCCTACAATGAGCAGTTCTTC. Translating it yields CASSTSGSPGRSYNEQFF.

The chain recombines TRBV7-2 with TRBJ1-6; 8 bases agree with TRBD1. The germline CDR1 and CDR2 sequences are SGHTA and FQGNSA. The CDR3 consists of 14 residues. Trimming cost V 1 base and J 7 bases; bases outside gene matches: 0. This CDR3 is CASSLGTGNSPLHF. The CDR3 region has the DNA TGTGCCAGCAGCTTAGGGACAGGGAATTCACCCCTCCACTTT.

The chain carries TRBV7-3 and TRBJ2-3; D is perhaps TRBD1 (6 bases). The CDR3 is 14 amino acids. The germline V gene has CDR1 SGHTA and CDR2 FQGTGA. Deletions cut 4 bases from V and 0 bases from J, with 8 bases between. CDR3: CASSSQGSTDTQYF. The CDR3 DNA sequence: TGTGCCAGCAGCTCTCAGGGGAGCACAGATACGCAGTATTTT.

The rearrangement uses TRBV5-4 and TRBJ2-7, with a weak D call TRBD2 (6 bases). From germline, CDR1 is SGHNT and CDR2 YYREEE (reference sequence). Trimming left V 7 bases short and J 5 bases short, with 16 bases between. This CDR3 region has 13 residues. CDR3 sequence (DNA): TGTGCCAGCTACCGGGGCGGGATAGACGAGCAGTACTTC. This codes for CASYRGGIDEQYF. The variable domain in full, with the rest retrieved from reference TRBV5-4 and TRBJ2-7, is ETGVTQSPTHLIKTRGQQVTLRCSSQSGHNTVSWYQQALGQGPQFIFQYYREEENGRGNFPPRFSGLQFPNYSSELNVNALELDDSALYLCASYRGGIDEQYFGPGTRLTVT.